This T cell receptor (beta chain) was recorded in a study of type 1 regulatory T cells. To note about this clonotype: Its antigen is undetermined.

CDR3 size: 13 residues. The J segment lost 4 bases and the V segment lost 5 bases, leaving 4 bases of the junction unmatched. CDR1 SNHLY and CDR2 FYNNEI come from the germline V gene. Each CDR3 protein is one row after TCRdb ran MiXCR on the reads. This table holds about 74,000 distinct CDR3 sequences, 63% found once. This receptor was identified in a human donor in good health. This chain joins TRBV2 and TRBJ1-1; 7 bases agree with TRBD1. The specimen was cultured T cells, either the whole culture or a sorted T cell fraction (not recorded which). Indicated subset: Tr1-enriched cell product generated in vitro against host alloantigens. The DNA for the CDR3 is TGTGCCAGCAGTCGAGACAGGGCCACTGAAGCTTTCTTT. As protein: CASSRDRATEAFF.